This T cell receptor (beta chain) was identified during a study of T cells after yellow fever vaccination. The V and J ends lost 3 bases and 7 bases respectively, with 13 bases between them. The CDR3 is 14 amino acids. Germline CDR1 is DFQATT and CDR2 is SNEGSKA (reference sequence). MiXCR, applied by TCRdb to the 5' RACE reads, yields one record per CDR3 protein. The sample lists some 500,000 distinct CDR3 sequences; less than 15% were seen once. V is TRBV20-1 and J is TRBJ1-6; D is undetermined. This TCR was sampled from a man aged 25 to 40 who received the YFV17D yellow fever vaccine. The sample was PBMCs, taken on the day of the yellow fever booster vaccination. DNA for the CDR3: TGCAGTGCTAGCCTCCCCGCTCAGAATTCACCCCTCCACTTT. Protein product: CSASLPAQNSPLHF.